This T cell receptor (beta chain) comes out of a study of cytomegalovirus exposure and HLA in healthy donors. This clone has more than one count but fewer than ten. The CDR3 totals 14 residues. Trimming removed 4 bases from V and 8 bases from J; junction bases left unmatched: 10. Germline-derived CDR1 and CDR2 are SGHRS and YFSETQ. PCR involved 60 Vbeta and 13 Jbeta primers. As handled by the study authors: Unique TCR beta chains totaled roughly 81 million in a later count, with around 12 million of them shared. Here immunoSEQ multiplex PCR was the method, and the copy in TCRdb shows in-frame clones only, minus some. The DNA was the basis for D and trimming; V, J and clone size are from that table. The table has approximately 93,000 clones, roughly 60% seen once.

The J gene is TRBJ2-3, the V gene TRBV5-1; 7 bases match TRBD1. The source is a boy between 10 and 17 years old in good health and CMV-seropositive. The sequenced sample consisted of PBMCs. This chain's CDR3 is CASSNTQQGSTQYF. In DNA, the CDR3 is TGCGCCAGCAGCAATACACAACAGGGGAGTACGCAGTATTTT. Full variable domain (remainder filled in from reference TRBV5-1 and TRBJ2-3): KAGVTQTPRYLIKTRGQQVTLSCSPISGHRSVSWYQQTPGQGLQFLFEYFSETQRNKGNFPGRFSGRQFSNSRSEMNVSTLELGDSALYLCASSNTQQGSTQYFGPGTRLTVL.